This T cell receptor (beta chain) was sequenced for a study of OX40 agonist ivuxolimab in advanced cancers. The V and J ends lost 3 bases and 5 bases, in that order; junction bases with no gene match: 5. CDR3 length: 15 amino acids. CDR1 is SGHVS, CDR2 FQNEAQ, per germline. Profiling relied on immunoSEQ multiplex PCR, and the TCRdb table lists in-frame clones only, not all of them. The sample comprises approximately 56,000 clones, 75% to 90% of which are singletons, and approximately 1.7% rests with the top ten. The sequence was collected from an adult with an advanced solid tumor such as melanoma, head and neck, liver or kidney cancer. The sequences come from CD4+ or CD8+ T cells sorted from blood, collected in a trial of the OX40 agonist ivuxolimab. The rearrangement uses TRBV7-8 and TRBJ2-2; 8 bases are a match to TRBD2. CDR3 nucleotide sequence: TGTGCCAGCAGCTTTCGACTAGCGTTTACCGGGGAGCTGTTTTTT. This sequence encodes CASSFRLAFTGELFF.